What follows are 30 T cell receptor beta chains derived from one specimen sequenced in a study of shared clonotypes between healthy human individuals. Sequencing was performed with immunoSEQ multiplex PCR; in TCRdb, only in-frame clones are kept and a portion is missing. In the table there are hundreds of thousands of clones, around 96% of which are singletons. Naive CD8 cells lacked CD45RO, underwent positive selection for CCR7 and left out terminally differentiated effector memory CD45RA+ cells. Sequenced material: naive CD8+ T cells sorted from blood. The origin of the receptors is a woman in her 30s in good health.

The genes are TRBV2 and TRBJ2-7, with a tentative D call TRBD1 (6 bases). The CDR3 sequence is 14 residues long. The V end lost 4 bases, the J end lost 2 bases, and 12 bases lay between the germline ends. CDR1 is SNHLY and CDR2 is FYNNEI in the germline V gene. In DNA, the CDR3 is TGTGCCAGCAGTGGACAGGAGCGGCCCTACGAGCAGTACTTC. This sequence encodes CASSGQERPYEQYF. Variable domain in full (rest from reference TRBV2 and TRBJ2-7): EPEVTQTPSHQVTQMGQEVILRCVPISNHLYFYWYRQILGQKVEFLVSFYNNEISEKSEIFDDQFSVERPDGSNFTLKIRSTKLEDSAMYFCASSGQERPYEQYFGPGTRLTVT.

This rearrangement joins TRBV2 to TRBJ2-7; the match to TRBD1 covers 12 bases. The CDR3 length is 16 residues. The germline V gene has CDR1 SNHLY and CDR2 FYNNEI. V was pared by 4 bases and J by 4 bases, with 8 bases of the junction left unmatched. CDR3 region: CASSGNPGQGAYEQYF. The CDR3 bases are TGTGCCAGCAGTGGTAACCCGGGACAGGGGGCTTACGAGCAGTACTTC.

V gene TRBV15 combines with J gene TRBJ1-4; D remains unclear. Germline assignment: CDR1 LNHNV and CDR2 YYDKDF (reference sequence). The CDR3 totals 15 residues. The ends were cut back, 5 bases at V and 4 bases at J, with 14 bases in the middle. Here the CDR3 reads CATSPTRLGNEKLFF. As DNA, the CDR3 is TGTGCCACCAGCCCGACCCGGCTGGGTAATGAAAAACTGTTTTTT.

The V call is TRBV5-1, the J call TRBJ2-7; 8 nucleotides match TRBD1. The germline V gene encodes CDR1 SGHRS and CDR2 YFSETQ. J gave up 5 bases and V 2 bases, and 9 bases lay outside the gene matches. This CDR3 region has 15 residues. The CDR3 region is CASSFGQGAPNEQYF. The DNA for the CDR3 is TGCGCCAGCAGCTTCGGCCAGGGGGCGCCGAACGAGCAGTACTTC.

The V gene is TRBV5-4, the J gene TRBJ1-2, with 7 bases that match TRBD1. CDR1 is SGHNT, CDR2 YYREEE, per germline (reference sequence). This CDR3 spans 15 amino acids. After removal of 3 bases from V and 4 bases from J, the junction contained 9 bases not matched to a gene. Written as DNA, the CDR3 is TGTGCCAGCAGCTCAGATCGGGACAGACTCTATGGCTACACCTTC. It encodes CASSSDRDRLYGYTF.

This sequence joins TRBV6-5 and TRBJ2-1; 9 positions agree with TRBD1. With V trimmed by 6 bases and J by 1 base, 4 bases remained unmatched. Germline V gene lookup returns CDR1 MNHEY and CDR2 SVGAGI. The CDR3 length is 15 residues. The CDR3 sequence is CASSPGTGSYNEQFF. Here the CDR3 DNA reads TGTGCCAGCAGCCCCGGGACAGGGTCCTACAATGAGCAGTTCTTC.

The chain has TRBV30 and TRBJ2-2; weak D call: TRBD1 (5 bases). Germline-derived CDR1 and CDR2 are GTSNPN and SVGIG (reference sequence). CDR3 length equals 13 residues. V was cut by 8 bases and J by 1 base, with 11 bases left in between. As DNA, the CDR3 is TGTGCCCAACAGGATCGGAACACCGGGGAGCTGTTTTTT. Its protein is CAQQDRNTGELFF.

The gene calls are TRBV7-8 and TRBJ2-2, with 13 bases lining up with TRBD2. Germline V gene lookup returns CDR1 SGHVS and CDR2 FQNEAQ. Trimming removed 5 bases from V and 2 bases from J; junction bases left unmatched: 8. This CDR3 comprises 18 residues. This chain's CDR3 is CASSPRGTSGINTGELFF. DNA for the CDR3: TGTGCCAGCAGCCCCCGAGGGACTAGCGGGATTAACACCGGGGAGCTGTTTTTT. Based on the CDR3 plus reference TRBV7-8 and TRBJ2-2, the full variable domain is GAGVSQSPRYKVAKRGQDVALRCDPISGHVSLFWYQQALGQGPEFLTYFQNEAQLDKSGLPSDRFFAERPEGSVSTLKIQRTQQEDSAVYLCASSPRGTSGINTGELFFGEGSRLTVL.

V usage is TRBV7-9 and J usage is TRBJ1-2; D not certain. The V gene's germline CDR1 is SEHNR and CDR2 FQNEAQ (reference sequence). The CDR3 runs 12 residues. V gave up 1 base and J gave up 5 bases, with 5 bases separating them. CDR3 loop: CASSLEGYGYTF. The CDR3 DNA reads as TGTGCCAGCAGCTTAGAGGGTTATGGCTACACCTTC. The complete variable domain, with remaining parts taken from reference TRBV7-9 and TRBJ1-2, reads DTGVSQNPRHKITKRGQNVTFRCDPISEHNRLYWYRQTLGQGPEFLTYFQNEAQLEKSRLLSDRFSAERPKGSFSTLEIQRTEQGDSAMYLCASSLEGYGYTFGSGTRLTVV.

The chain carries TRBV5-1 and TRBJ2-5; TRBD2 agrees at 9 bases. The CDR3 loop spans 14 amino acids. From germline, CDR1 is SGHRS and CDR2 YFSETQ. V shed 2 bases, J shed 5 bases, and the junction held 4 bases outside the gene matches. CDR3 sequence (DNA): TGCGCCAGCAGCTTAATAGCGGGAGAGGAGACCCAGTACTTC. Translated, it gives CASSLIAGEETQYF.

The J gene is TRBJ2-7, the V gene TRBV6-6, with 8 nucleotides matching TRBD2. Trimming took 6 bases from V and 0 from J; bases not matched to a gene: 10. Per the germline V gene, CDR1 is MNHNY and CDR2 is SVGAGI (reference sequence). This CDR3 is built from 16 residues. The CDR3 DNA follows: TGTGCCAGCAGGGGACTAGTGGGGGAGGTCTCCTACGAGCAGTACTTC. It codes for CASRGLVGEVSYEQYF.

This chain uses TRBV6-5 with TRBJ2-2, with D tentatively TRBD2 (6 bases). Trimming removed 5 bases from V and 6 bases from J, with 10 bases in between. The CDR3 is made up of 13 amino acids. The germline V gene has CDR1 MNHEY and CDR2 SVGAGI. The CDR3 spells CASSLGTPGELFF. The CDR3 DNA follows: TGTGCCAGCAGTCTAGGGACTCCCGGGGAGCTGTTTTTT.

The CDR3 sequence: CASSLGVVNTEAFF. Here the CDR3 DNA reads TGTGCCAGCAGTTTGGGGGTAGTTAACACTGAAGCTTTCTTT. V usage is TRBV27 and J usage is TRBJ1-1, with D perhaps TRBD1 (5 bases). V was clipped by 3 bases and J by 2 bases, with 10 bases between them. This CDR3 is 14 amino acids long. Germline V CDR1 and CDR2: MNHEY, SMNVEV (reference sequence).

On this clone itself: Additional DNA sequences in this sample encode the identical CDR3. The chain carries TRBV11-2 and TRBJ2-3; D not resolved. This CDR3 has 12 amino acids. Germline V gene lookup returns CDR1 SGHAT and CDR2 FQNNGV. V dropped 0 bases and J dropped 4 bases, with 2 bases sitting between them. CDR3: CASSLDSDTQYF. Written as DNA, the CDR3 is TGTGCCAGCAGCTTAGACTCAGATACGCAGTATTTT. Full variable domain (missing parts from reference TRBV11-2 and TRBJ2-3): EAGVAQSPRYKIIEKRQSVAFWCNPISGHATLYWYQQILGQGPKLLIQFQNNGVVDDSQLPKDRFSAERLKGVDSTLKIQPAKLEDSAVYLCASSLDSDTQYFGPGTRLTVL.

V usage is TRBV9 and J usage is TRBJ1-1; maybe TRBD1 (6 bases). Germline V CDR1 and CDR2: SGDLS, YYNGEE. V lost 3 bases and J 1 base, leaving 13 bases between the germline ends. CDR3 length: 15 amino acids. The chain's CDR3 is CASSAITGRNTEAFF. CDR3 DNA: TGTGCCAGCAGCGCCATCACAGGGAGGAACACTGAAGCTTTCTTT.

The J gene is TRBJ2-5, the V gene TRBV27, with unresolved D. The end of the DNA fits TRBJ2-7 better, so the J call may be wrong. The CDR3 totals 13 residues. CDR1 and CDR2 (germline): MNHEY, SMNVEV (reference sequence). This chain's CDR3 is CASSLSGAYEQYF. The CDR3 bases are TGTGCCAGCAGTTTATCTGGGGCCTACGAGCAGTACTTC.

The rearrangement uses TRBV28 and TRBJ2-3, with TRBD2 matching 8 bases. J was trimmed by 10 bases and V by 5 bases; bases with no gene match: 11. This CDR3 has 14 residues. Germline V gives CDR1 MDHEN, CDR2 SYDVKM. CDR3 residues: CASSMTGLGFAQYF. Written as DNA, the CDR3 is TGTGCCAGCAGTATGACGGGACTAGGGTTCGCGCAGTATTTT.

V and J are TRBV5-4 and TRBJ1-1; weak D call: TRBD1 (6 bases). CDR1 and CDR2 from the germline V gene are SGHNT and YYREEE (reference sequence). The CDR3 has 16 residues. With 3 bases removed from V and 0 bases from J, the gap between germline ends came to 15 bases. This chain's CDR3 is CASSSGTGFMNTEAFF. CDR3 coding DNA: TGTGCCAGCAGCTCCGGAACAGGGTTCATGAACACTGAAGCTTTCTTT.

This clone occurred once. The chain is built from TRBV15 and TRBJ2-2; TRBD1 matches at 8 bases. This CDR3 is built from 16 residues. V dropped 0 bases and J dropped 5; count of bases not matched to a gene: 5. The germline V gene has CDR1 LNHNV and CDR2 YYDKDF (reference sequence). The CDR3 DNA sequence: TGTGCCACCAGCAGAGATCGGGACAGGCTTACCGGGGAGCTGTTTTTT. As protein: CATSRDRDRLTGELFF.

This rearrangement joins TRBV29-1 to TRBJ1-1; 10 bases are a match to TRBD1. The germline gives CDR1 SQVTM, CDR2 ANQGSEA. Losses at the gene ends were 5 bases for V and 5 bases for J; bases not matched to a gene: 5. This CDR3 is 13 amino acids long. CDR3 nucleotides: TGCAGCGTTAAGGGGACAGGGGTTACTGAAGCTTTCTTT. Translating gives CSVKGTGVTEAFF.

This chain links TRBV5-6 with TRBJ1-1; D uncertain. Trimming stripped 1 base from V and 1 base from J, with 5 bases between. This CDR3 comprises 13 residues. The germline gives CDR1 SGHDT, CDR2 YYEEEE. This CDR3 reads CASSLIRNTEAFF. CDR3 DNA sequence: TGTGCCAGCAGCTTGATAAGGAACACTGAAGCTTTCTTT.

V usage is TRBV2 and J usage is TRBJ2-1; D is undetermined. The CDR3 is made up of 13 amino acids. Trimming took 3 bases from V and 7 from J, leaving 10 bases between them. Germline V lookup: CDR1 SNHLY, CDR2 FYNNEI. For the CDR3, the DNA is TGTGCCAGCAGTGACATAGGTACTAATGAGCAGTTCTTC. It codes for CASSDIGTNEQFF.

This clone was seen just once. J is TRBJ2-7 and V is TRBV5-4, with TRBD2 matching over 7 bases. CDR3 length: 14 amino acids. Unmatched junction bases numbered 7, after V lost 5 bases and J lost 2 bases. In germline, CDR1 is SGHNT, CDR2 YYREEE (reference sequence). This chain's CDR3 is CASSISGSTYEQYF. DNA of the CDR3: TGTGCCAGCAGTATTAGCGGGTCCACCTACGAGCAGTACTTC.

The gene calls are TRBV5-6 and TRBJ2-7; tentatively, D is TRBD2 (5 bases). The CDR3 totals 16 residues. Trimming stripped 2 bases from V and 1 base from J, with 16 bases between. The V gene's germline CDR1 is SGHDT and CDR2 YYEEEE. Here the CDR3 DNA reads TGTGCCAGCAGCTTAGGTTCCGGGATCTTATCCTACGAGCAGTACTTC. This translates into CASSLGSGILSYEQYF.

As regards this clone: This specimen includes other DNA sequences encoding the same CDR3. The V and J genes are TRBV28 and TRBJ1-5, with TRBD1 matching 7 bases. The CDR3 runs 14 residues. Germline V gene sequence: CDR1 MDHEN, CDR2 SYDVKM. V shed 5 bases, J shed 2 bases, and the junction held 3 bases outside the gene matches. The CDR3 nucleotides are TGTGCCAGCAGTCTAGGACAGGGCAATCAGCCCCAGCATTTT. The encoded protein is CASSLGQGNQPQHF.

CDR3 loop: CASSYRGQDNYGYTF. In DNA, the CDR3 is TGTGCCAGCAGTTACAGAGGACAGGATAACTATGGCTACACCTTC. The chain links TRBV27 to TRBJ1-2, with 7 bases fitting TRBD1. The J segment lost 1 base and the V segment lost 4 bases, leaving 6 bases of the junction unmatched. CDR3 length: 15 residues. Germline CDR1 is MNHEY and CDR2 is SMNVEV (reference sequence).

V usage is TRBV4-2 and J usage is TRBJ2-4, with D perhaps TRBD2 (6 bases). CDR1 is LGHNA, CDR2 YNFKEQ, per germline. Trimming took 0 bases from V and 5 from J, leaving 17 bases between them. The CDR3 has 17 amino acids. CDR3 nucleotides: TGTGCCAGCAGCCAAGATGGAGTGGACTACGAAGAAAACATTCAGTACTTC. Protein sequence: CASSQDGVDYEENIQYF.

The V gene is TRBV6-1, the J gene TRBJ1-5; D not resolved. The V end lost 4 bases, the J end lost 2 bases, and 9 bases lay between the germline ends. The CDR3 consists of 14 residues. Germline V CDR1 and CDR2: MNHNS, SASEGT. For the CDR3, the DNA is TGTGCCAGCAGTGGTTGGGGAGGCAATCAGCCCCAGCATTTT. This codes for CASSGWGGNQPQHF.

The rearrangement joins TRBV11-2 to TRBJ2-7, with TRBD1 as a possible D gene (6 bases). V gave up 5 bases and J gave up 2 bases, with 10 bases separating them. The CDR3 contains 13 residues. Germline assignment: CDR1 SGHAT and CDR2 FQNNGV. CDR3 in amino acids: CASSTWTAYEQYF. The DNA of the CDR3 is TGTGCCAGCAGCACATGGACAGCCTACGAGCAGTACTTC.

The chain's CDR3 is CASYLAGNPYEQYF. The CDR3 DNA reads TGTGCCAGCTACCTAGCCGGCAACCCGTACGAGCAGTACTTC. The chain links TRBV28 to TRBJ2-7; D may be TRBD2 (5 bases). CDR3 size: 14 residues. V dropped 8 bases and J dropped 4 bases, with 18 bases sitting between them. Looked up from germline, CDR1 is MDHEN and CDR2 is SYDVKM.